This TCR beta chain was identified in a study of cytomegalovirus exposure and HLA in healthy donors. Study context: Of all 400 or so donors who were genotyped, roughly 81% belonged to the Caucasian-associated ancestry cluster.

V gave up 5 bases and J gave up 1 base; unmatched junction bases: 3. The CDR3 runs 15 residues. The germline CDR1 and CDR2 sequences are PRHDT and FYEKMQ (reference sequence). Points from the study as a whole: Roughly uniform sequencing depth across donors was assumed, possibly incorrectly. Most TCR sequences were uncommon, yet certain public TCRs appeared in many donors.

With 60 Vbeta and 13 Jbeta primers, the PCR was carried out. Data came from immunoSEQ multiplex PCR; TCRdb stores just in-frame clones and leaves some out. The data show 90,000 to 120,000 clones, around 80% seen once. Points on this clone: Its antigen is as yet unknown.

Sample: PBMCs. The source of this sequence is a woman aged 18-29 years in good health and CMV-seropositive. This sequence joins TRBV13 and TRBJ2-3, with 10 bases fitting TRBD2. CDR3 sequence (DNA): TGTGCCAGCAGCCGGGGGACTAGCGGCACAGATACGCAGTATTTT. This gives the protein CASSRGTSGTDTQYF.